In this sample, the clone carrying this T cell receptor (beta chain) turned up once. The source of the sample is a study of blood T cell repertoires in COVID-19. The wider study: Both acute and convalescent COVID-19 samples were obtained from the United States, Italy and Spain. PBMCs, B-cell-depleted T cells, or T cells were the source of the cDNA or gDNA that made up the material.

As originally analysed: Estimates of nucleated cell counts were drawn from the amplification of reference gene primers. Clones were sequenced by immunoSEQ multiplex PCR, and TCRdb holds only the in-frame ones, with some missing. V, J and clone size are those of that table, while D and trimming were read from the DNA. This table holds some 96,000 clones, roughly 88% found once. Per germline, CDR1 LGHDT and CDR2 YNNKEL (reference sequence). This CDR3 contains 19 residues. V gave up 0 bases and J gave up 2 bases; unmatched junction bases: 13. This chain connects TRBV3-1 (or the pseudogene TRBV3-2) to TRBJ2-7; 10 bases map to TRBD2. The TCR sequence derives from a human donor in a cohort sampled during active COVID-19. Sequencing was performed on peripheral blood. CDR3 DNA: TGTGCCAGCAGCCAAGATGATTTCATAGCGGGAGGCTATACCTACGAGCAGTACTTC. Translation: CASSQDDFIAGGYTYEQYF.